Below are 9 T cell receptor beta chains sequenced from a single sample in a study of OX40 agonist ivuxolimab in advanced cancers. Clones were read by immunoSEQ multiplex PCR, and TCRdb kept only the in-frame ones, dropping some. The data show around 48,000 clones, with approximately 84% seen just once and 0.95% to 1.2% held by the top ten. Here the sequenced sample was CD4+ or CD8+ T cells sorted from blood, taken in a trial of the OX40 agonist ivuxolimab. The receptor set was obtained from an adult with an advanced solid tumor such as melanoma, head and neck, liver or kidney cancer.

This clone was detected once. J is TRBJ2-6 and V is TRBV2; D unclear. The CDR3 loop spans 15 amino acids. Trimming left V 3 bases short and J 0 bases short, with 6 bases between. Looked up from germline, CDR1 is SNHLY and CDR2 is FYNNEI. As DNA, the CDR3 is TGTGCCAGCAGTGAGGATATCTCTGGGGCCAACGTCCTGACTTTC. Amino acids: CASSEDISGANVLTF.

The chain carries TRBV10-2 and TRBJ1-4, with 7 bases matching TRBD1. Per the germline V gene, CDR1 is WSHSY and CDR2 is SAAADI. With 4 bases clipped from V and 5 bases from J, the junction kept 7 bases outside the gene matches. This CDR3 is built from 15 residues. The CDR3 reads CASSGLGTVNEKLFF. CDR3 coding DNA: TGCGCCAGCAGTGGGCTTGGGACAGTCAATGAAAAACTGTTTTTT.

The genes are TRBV6-5 and TRBJ2-3, with D perhaps matching TRBD1 or TRBD2 (6 bases each). V was clipped by 4 bases and J by 2 bases, with 16 bases between them. Germline V gene lookup returns CDR1 MNHEY and CDR2 SVGAGI. The CDR3 length is 16 residues. CDR3 protein: CASSSLSGAYTDTQYF. CDR3 nucleotide sequence: TGTGCCAGCAGTTCCCTTTCGGGGGCGTACACAGATACGCAGTATTTT.

The chain combines TRBV7-8 with TRBJ1-5; no definite D call. The CDR3 spans 14 residues. V shed 1 base and J shed 2 bases, with 6 bases lying between them. CDR1 is SGHVS and CDR2 is FQNEAQ in the germline V gene. For the CDR3, the DNA is TGTGCCAGCAGCTTAGAATTAGGCAATCAGCCCCAGCATTTT. Its translation: CASSLELGNQPQHF.

This chain joins TRBV10-3 and TRBJ2-3; no definite D call. Germline assignment: CDR1 ENHRY and CDR2 SYGVKD. Trimming took 10 bases from V and 1 from J, leaving 3 bases between them. CDR3 length: 10 residues. CDR3 loop: CATGTDTQYF. CDR3 nucleotide sequence: TGTGCCACCGGCACAGATACGCAGTATTTT.

This clone was counted a few times. This rearrangement joins TRBV5-6 to TRBJ2-7, with D perhaps matching TRBD2 (8 bases). V was cut by 4 bases and J by 6 bases, with 20 bases left in between. The germline V gene encodes CDR1 SGHDT and CDR2 YYEEEE. CDR3 size: 15 residues. The CDR3 loop reads CASSLRDRLASEQYF. DNA for the CDR3: TGTGCCAGCAGCCTGCGGGACAGACTAGCGTCCGAGCAGTACTTC. Together with reference TRBV5-6 and TRBJ2-7, the CDR3 gives the full variable domain: DAGVTQSPTHLIKTRGQQVTLRCSPKSGHDTVSWYQQALGQGPQFIFQYYEEEERQRGNFPDRFSGHQFPNYSSELNVNALLLGDSALYLCASSLRDRLASEQYFGPGTRLTVT.

The CDR3 DNA reads TGTGCCAGCAGGCGACTTAGCGGGAGGTGGGAGCAGTTCTTC. It translates to CASRRLSGRWEQFF. This chain connects TRBV11-2 to TRBJ2-1, with 10 positions matching TRBD2. The CDR3 loop spans 14 amino acids. Germline-derived CDR1 and CDR2 are SGHAT and FQNNGV. V dropped 6 bases and J dropped 10; count of bases not matched to a gene: 9.

This chain links TRBV2 with TRBJ2-5, with D hard to call. The CDR3 spans 13 residues. Germline assignment: CDR1 SNHLY and CDR2 FYNNEI. The V gene lost 3 bases and the J gene lost 2 bases, with 7 bases spanning the gap. Written as DNA, the CDR3 is TGTGCCAGCAGTGACAGTCTTCAAGAGACCCAGTACTTC. It is translated as CASSDSLQETQYF. Full variable domain (rest looked up from reference TRBV2 and TRBJ2-5): EPEVTQTPSHQVTQMGQEVILRCVPISNHLYFYWYRQILGQKVEFLVSFYNNEISEKSEIFDDQFSVERPDGSNFTLKIRSTKLEDSAMYFCASSDSLQETQYFGPGTRLLVL.

The chain recombines TRBV25-1 with TRBJ1-3; a possible D gene is TRBD1 (6 bases). The V end was cut by 4 bases, the J end by 4 bases, with 11 bases between. The length of the CDR3 is 14 residues. From germline, CDR1 is MGHDK and CDR2 SYGVNS. The CDR3, as DNA: TGTGCCAGCAGTGTTGGGGGGCAGGGAAACACCATATATTTT. Translating it yields CASSVGGQGNTIYF. The full variable domain, in which reference TRBV25-1 and TRBJ1-3 provide the parts outside the CDR3, is EADIYQTPRYLVIGTGKKITLECSQTMGHDKMYWYQQDPGMELHLIHYSYGVNSTEKGDLSSESTVSRIRTEHFPLTLESARPSHTSQYLCASSVGGQGNTIYFGEGSWLTVV.